The 30 T cell receptor beta chains in this list originate from one sample, sequenced in a study of T cell responses to AZD1222 COVID-19 vaccine. Clones were read by immunoSEQ multiplex PCR, and TCRdb kept only the in-frame ones, dropping some. Of approximately 170,000 clones listed, 80% to 90% are singletons. Sequenced material: peripheral blood, taken on day 0 of AZD1222 vaccination. Receptors originate from an adult in good health.

This clone was detected only once. The chain carries TRBV12-5 and TRBJ2-5; 10 nucleotides agree with TRBD1. From germline, CDR1 is LGHNT and CDR2 FRNRAP. This CDR3 is built from 13 residues. CDR3 sequence (DNA): TGTGCGTCCGGACAGGGGGTACAAGAGACCCAGTACTTC. It is translated as CASGQGVQETQYF. Variable domain in full (rest from reference TRBV12-5 and TRBJ2-5): DARVTQTPRHKVTEMGQEVTMRCQPILGHNTVFWYRQTMMQGLELLAYFRNRAPLDDSGMPKDRFSAEMPDATLATLKIQPSEPRDSAVYFCASGQGVQETQYFGPGTRLLVL.

The chain is built from TRBV5-5 and TRBJ1-1; D is unclear. V lost 2 bases to trimming and J lost 4 bases, with 9 bases between them. The CDR3 has 13 residues. CDR1 SGHKS and CDR2 YYEKEE come from the germline V gene (reference sequence). The CDR3: CASSFSAVTEAFF. CDR3 in DNA: TGTGCCAGCAGCTTCAGTGCCGTCACTGAAGCTTTCTTT.

The rearrangement joins TRBV28 to TRBJ1-1; 7 bases map to TRBD1. Germline V gives CDR1 MDHEN, CDR2 SYDVKM. The CDR3 sequence is 14 residues long. V lost 3 bases and J lost 1; bases outside the gene matches: 2. Here the CDR3 reads CASSLDRRNTEAFF. The DNA of the CDR3 is TGTGCCAGCAGTTTGGACAGGCGGAACACTGAAGCTTTCTTT.

The chain carries TRBV27 and TRBJ2-1, with 10 bases that match TRBD2. The V segment lost 5 bases and the J segment 5 bases; nucleotides outside the gene matches: 6. This CDR3 is 15 amino acids long. The germline gives CDR1 MNHEY, CDR2 SMNVEV (reference sequence). The CDR3 sequence is CASSPWTSGDNEQFF. CDR3 in DNA: TGTGCCAGCAGTCCGTGGACTAGCGGAGACAATGAGCAGTTCTTC.

This chain uses TRBV5-6 with TRBJ1-5; no clear D. Germline-derived CDR1 and CDR2 are SGHDT and YYEEEE. V lost 3 bases and J 0 bases, leaving 4 bases between the germline ends. The CDR3 totals 13 residues. CDR3 amino acids: CASSSGSNQPQHF. CDR3 coding DNA: TGTGCCAGCAGCTCCGGTAGCAATCAGCCCCAGCATTTT.

V gene TRBV19 combines with J gene TRBJ1-5; D not resolved. V lost 1 base, J lost 6 bases, and 13 bases lay in between. Germline CDR1 and CDR2: LNHDA and SQIVND (reference sequence). The CDR3 is 15 amino acids. For the CDR3, the DNA is TGTGCCAGTAGTATAGTTTGGGGAAGCGCTCAGCCCCAGCATTTT. Translation: CASSIVWGSAQPQHF.

The gene calls are TRBV2 and TRBJ2-3; 7 nucleotides match TRBD1. Looked up from germline, CDR1 is SNHLY and CDR2 is FYNNEI. The CDR3 extends over 15 amino acids. V lost 6 bases and J lost 2; bases outside the gene matches: 8. The CDR3 is CASSTTGTFTDTQYF. CDR3 bases: TGTGCCAGCAGCACGACAGGGACATTCACAGATACGCAGTATTTT. Full variable domain (rest looked up from reference TRBV2 and TRBJ2-3): EPEVTQTPSHQVTQMGQEVILRCVPISNHLYFYWYRQILGQKVEFLVSFYNNEISEKSEIFDDQFSVERPDGSNFTLKIRSTKLEDSAMYFCASSTTGTFTDTQYFGPGTRLTVL.

V is TRBV19 and J is TRBJ1-6, with D tentatively TRBD1 (5 bases). The CDR3 has 15 amino acids. V lost 5 bases and J 7 bases, leaving 15 bases between the germline ends. Germline assignment: CDR1 LNHDA and CDR2 SQIVND (reference sequence). CDR3 sequence: CASSPGVTINSPLHF. The CDR3 DNA reads TGTGCCAGTAGTCCGGGGGTGACCATCAATTCACCCCTCCACTTT.

This clone was observed a few times. The J gene is TRBJ1-5, the V gene TRBV19; the D is unclear. Germline V gives CDR1 LNHDA, CDR2 SQIVND (reference sequence). The CDR3 length is 16 residues. V was shortened by 1 base and J by 2 bases, with 12 bases between the two germline ends. The CDR3 DNA sequence: TGTGCCAGTAGTATAGTGGGAGGGATTGGCAATCAGCCCCAGCATTTT. Translated, it gives CASSIVGGIGNQPQHF.

V and J are TRBV6-2 or TRBV6-3 and TRBJ1-2; D is undetermined. The CDR3 has 14 amino acids. The V end lost 0 bases, the J end lost 4 bases, and 9 bases lay between the germline ends. Looked up from germline, CDR1 is MNHEY and CDR2 is SVGEGT. The DNA of the CDR3 is TGTGCCAGCAGTTACTCGTCCACAATCTATGGCTACACCTTC. Protein product: CASSYSSTIYGYTF.

The rearrangement joins TRBV4-3 to TRBJ1-2; D possibly corresponds to TRBD1 (6 bases). From germline, CDR1 is LGHNA and CDR2 YSLEER. V lost 2 bases and J 1 base, leaving 11 bases between the germline ends. The CDR3 contains 15 residues. DNA of the CDR3: TGCGCCAGCAGCCAATCCGACAGGCGTAACTATGGCTACACCTTC. It yields the protein CASSQSDRRNYGYTF.

CDR3 loop: CASSYSITGGRYEQYV. The CDR3 DNA sequence: TGTGCCAGCAGTTACTCGATCACAGGGGGCCGCTACGAGCAGTACGTC. The gene calls are TRBV6-5 and TRBJ2-7, with 9 nucleotides matching TRBD1. In germline, CDR1 is MNHEY, CDR2 SVGAGI. Unmatched junction bases numbered 6, after V lost 0 bases and J lost 3 bases. This CDR3 has 16 amino acids.

The chain recombines TRBV29-1 with TRBJ2-1; the match to TRBD2 covers 12 bases. The CDR3 sequence is 15 residues long. CDR1 and CDR2 from the germline V gene are SQVTM and ANQGSEA. The V gene end was trimmed by 0 bases and the J gene end by 9 bases; junction bases not matched to a gene: 6. In DNA, the CDR3 is TGCAGCGTTGAAGAGCCTAGCGGGGGGGAAGGTGAGCAGTTCTTC. This gives the protein CSVEEPSGGEGEQFF.

V gene TRBV7-9 combines with J gene TRBJ2-2, with D maybe TRBD1 (6 bases). Germline V gives CDR1 SEHNR, CDR2 FQNEAQ (reference sequence). The V end lost 3 bases, the J end lost 1 base, and 9 bases lay between the germline ends. The CDR3 is 15 amino acids. The chain's CDR3 is CASSLSTGNTGELFF. Written as DNA, the CDR3 is TGTGCCAGCAGCTTGTCGACAGGGAACACCGGGGAGCTGTTTTTT.

CDR3 nucleotide sequence: TGTGCCAGCAGCCCAGGGACAGGGGGCCGTGGAAACACCATATATTTT. Protein product: CASSPGTGGRGNTIYF. The chain uses TRBV5-4 and TRBJ1-3, with 12 positions matching TRBD1. This CDR3 is built from 16 residues. V was pared by 4 bases and J by 3 bases, with 5 bases of the junction left unmatched. Germline CDR1 is SGHNT and CDR2 is YYREEE (reference sequence).

Worth noting for this clone: This specimen includes other DNA sequences encoding the same CDR3. The chain links TRBV9 to TRBJ2-5, with 7 bases aligning to TRBD2. CDR3 length: 14 amino acids. Germline V CDR1 and CDR2: SGDLS, YYNGEE. With V trimmed by 0 bases and J by 1 base, 0 bases remained unmatched. The CDR3 region has the DNA TGTGCCAGCAGCGTAGCGGGGGGCCAAGAGACCCAGTACTTC. Its protein product is CASSVAGGQETQYF.

This CDR3 is CASSEKFRNNSPLHF. The DNA for the CDR3 is TGTGCCAGCAGTGAAAAATTCAGAAATAATTCACCCCTCCACTTT. This chain links TRBV6-1 with TRBJ1-6; D uncertain. V was pared by 2 bases and J by 5 bases, with 10 bases between. The germline CDR1 and CDR2 sequences are MNHNS and SASEGT. This CDR3 region has 15 residues.

V gene TRBV19 combines with J gene TRBJ1-6; D may be TRBD1 (6 bases). This CDR3 has 17 residues. CDR1 is LNHDA, CDR2 SQIVND, per germline (reference sequence). Trimming stripped 6 bases from V and 5 bases from J, with 20 bases between. This CDR3 reads CASSRIWGASDNSPLHF. CDR3 nucleotides: TGTGCCAGTAGCCGTATATGGGGGGCAAGTGATAATTCACCCCTCCACTTT.

A note on this clone: The sample contains more than one DNA sequence encoding this CDR3. V usage is TRBV5-4 and J usage is TRBJ1-1; no reliable D call. Germline CDR1 is SGHNT and CDR2 is YYREEE (reference sequence). The CDR3 consists of 13 residues. V lost 4 bases and J 1 base, leaving 8 bases between the germline ends. CDR3 region: CASSRTGNTEAFF. The CDR3 DNA reads TGTGCCAGCAGCCGAACTGGGAACACTGAAGCTTTCTTT.

V and J are TRBV7-9 and TRBJ1-4; perhaps TRBD1 as D (5 bases). Trimming pared 4 bases from V and 12 bases from J, leaving 12 bases between. Germline loops: CDR1 SEHNR, CDR2 FQNEAQ (reference sequence). The CDR3 extends over 12 amino acids. In DNA, the CDR3 is TGTGCCAGCAGCTCTATCAGGGTGGAACTGTTTTTT. Translation: CASSSIRVELFF.

This clone was seen a single time. V gene TRBV7-8 combines with J gene TRBJ2-7; the match to TRBD1 covers 8 bases. This CDR3 is built from 14 residues. With 3 bases clipped from V and 2 bases from J, the junction kept 3 bases outside the gene matches. In germline, CDR1 is SGHVS, CDR2 FQNEAQ. The CDR3 is CASSLDRVAYEQYV. DNA of the CDR3: TGTGCCAGCAGCTTGGACAGGGTCGCCTACGAGCAGTACGTC.

V is TRBV2 and J is TRBJ2-1; 11 positions match TRBD2. J gave up 0 bases and V 8 bases, and 24 bases lay outside the gene matches. The CDR3 has 22 amino acids. CDR1 and CDR2 (germline): SNHLY, FYNNEI. The DNA for the CDR3 is TGTGCCAGCGAAAGAACAAAAATCCGGGGCGGGACTAGCGGAAGCTCCTACAATGAGCAGTTCTTC. Translation: CASERTKIRGGTSGSSYNEQFF.

The genes are TRBV15 and TRBJ1-5; D remains unclear. The V and J ends lost 5 bases and 7 bases respectively, with 9 bases between them. CDR1 and CDR2 (germline): LNHNV, YYDKDF (reference sequence). The CDR3 spans 12 residues. The CDR3 region is CATSAWSQPQHF. The CDR3 region has the DNA TGTGCCACCAGCGCATGGTCCCAGCCCCAGCATTTT.

The genes are TRBV18 and TRBJ1-2; 7 bases are shared with TRBD1. Germline lookup yields CDR1 KGHSH and CDR2 LQKENI. With 3 bases clipped from V and 7 bases from J, the junction kept 11 bases outside the gene matches. The CDR3 is 15 amino acids. CDR3 sequence reads: CASSPPSTGSAGYTF. The CDR3 region has the DNA TGTGCCAGCTCACCGCCCTCGACAGGGAGCGCTGGCTACACCTTC.

The gene calls are TRBV18 and TRBJ1-4; no clear D gene. V gave up 2 bases and J gave up 8 bases, with 12 bases separating them. This CDR3 is 14 amino acids long. CDR1 and CDR2 from the germline V gene are KGHSH and LQKENI. CDR3 sequence reads: CASSPDTAGEKLFF. CDR3 in DNA: TGTGCCAGCTCACCAGACACCGCGGGAGAAAAACTGTTTTTT.

The gene calls are TRBV5-4 and TRBJ1-2; perhaps TRBD1 as D (5 bases). There are 15 residues in the CDR3. CDR1 and CDR2 (germline): SGHNT, YYREEE (reference sequence). V dropped 4 bases and J dropped 3 bases, with 16 bases sitting between them. The DNA for the CDR3 is TGTGCCAGCAGCCCACCGACGGGGGGAGACTATGGCTACACCTTC. It encodes CASSPPTGGDYGYTF.

The genes are TRBV10-3 and TRBJ1-2; 9 bases map to TRBD1. The CDR3 loop spans 13 amino acids. Germline CDR1 is ENHRY and CDR2 is SYGVKD. Germline trimming cut 6 bases from V and 4 bases from J; bases unmatched to any gene: 3. CDR3 protein: CAIRGQGIYGYTF. CDR3 DNA sequence: TGTGCCATCAGGGGACAGGGAATCTATGGCTACACCTTC.

The chain couples TRBV24-1 to TRBJ2-7; D is unclear. This CDR3 comprises 12 residues. Germline values: CDR1 KGHDR, CDR2 SFDVKD. V lost 1 base, J lost 5 bases, and 5 bases lay in between. The CDR3 sequence is CATSDFSNEQYF. CDR3 nucleotide sequence: TGTGCCACCAGTGATTTTTCCAACGAGCAGTACTTC.

The chain carries TRBV4-2 and TRBJ1-6; no clear D gene. Germline CDR1 LGHNA, CDR2 YNFKEQ. The V and J ends lost 0 bases and 7 bases respectively, with 13 bases between them. The CDR3 runs 16 residues. This CDR3 reads CASSQDHESRNSPLHF. The DNA of the CDR3 is TGTGCCAGCAGCCAAGATCACGAGAGCAGAAATTCACCCCTCCACTTT.

This clone was found a few times. The chain employs TRBV10-3 and TRBJ1-6; 7 positions agree with TRBD1. The trim removed 3 bases at V and 4 bases at J, leaving 9 bases unmatched. Germline values: CDR1 ENHRY, CDR2 SYGVKD. The CDR3 consists of 17 residues. CDR3 sequence (DNA): TGTGCCATCAGTGACCTCCACAGGGGACCGTATAATTCACCCCTCCACTTT. It codes for CAISDLHRGPYNSPLHF.